This T cell receptor (beta chain) was identified during a study of blood T cell repertoires in COVID-19. As handled by the study authors: Counts of nucleated cells, estimated from reference gene primer amplification, were obtained. Using immunoSEQ multiplex PCR, the repertoire was profiled, and TCRdb retains in-frame clones only, with some absent. The V and J calls and the clone size are those of that table, but D and trimming were determined from the DNA. The sample consists of roughly 200,000 clones, roughly 85% of them appearing once. V lost 0 bases and J 4 bases, leaving 15 bases between the germline ends. CDR1 and CDR2 (germline): GTSNPN, SVGIG (reference sequence). CDR3 length: 16 residues.

The chain employs TRBV30 and TRBJ1-4; possible D gene TRBD1, 5 bases. The sequencing input was PBMCs or T cells enriched from blood (not recorded which). This sequence was found in a middle-aged man who had recovered from COVID-19. This chain's CDR3 is CAWSVRSGLSNEKLFF. CDR3 coding DNA: TGTGCCTGGAGTGTTAGGTCGGGACTCAGTAATGAAAAACTGTTTTTT.